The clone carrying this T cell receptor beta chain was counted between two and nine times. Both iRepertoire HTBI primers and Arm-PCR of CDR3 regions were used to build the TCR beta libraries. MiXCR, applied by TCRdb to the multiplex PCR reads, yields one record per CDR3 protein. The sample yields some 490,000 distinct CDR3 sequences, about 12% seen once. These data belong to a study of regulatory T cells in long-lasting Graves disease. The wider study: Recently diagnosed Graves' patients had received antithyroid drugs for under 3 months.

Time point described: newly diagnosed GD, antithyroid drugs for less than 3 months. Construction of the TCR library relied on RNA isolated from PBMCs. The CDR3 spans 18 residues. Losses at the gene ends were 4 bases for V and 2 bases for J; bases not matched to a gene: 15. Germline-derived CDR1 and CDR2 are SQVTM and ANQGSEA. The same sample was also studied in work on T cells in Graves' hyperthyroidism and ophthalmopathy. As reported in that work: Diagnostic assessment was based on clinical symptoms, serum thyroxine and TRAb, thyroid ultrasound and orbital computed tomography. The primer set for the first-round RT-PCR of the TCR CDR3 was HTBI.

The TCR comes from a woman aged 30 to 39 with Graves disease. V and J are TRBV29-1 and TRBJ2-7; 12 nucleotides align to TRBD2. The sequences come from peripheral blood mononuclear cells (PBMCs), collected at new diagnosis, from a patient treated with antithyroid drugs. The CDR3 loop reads CSVVARTSGKILTYEQYF. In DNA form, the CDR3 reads TGCAGCGTTGTAGCGAGGACTAGCGGGAAAATTCTAACCTACGAGCAGTACTTC.